Sequencing of this T cell receptor beta chain was carried out in a study of glioma-infiltrating T cells. Overall study findings and caveats: Gliomas, especially low-grade, showed above-expected tissue-blood divergence; non-neoplastic patients showed below. CDR3 overlap between tissue and blood was very small.

Regarding this clonotype: The antigen is unknown.

The iRepertoire nested amplicon-rescue multiplex PCR amplified TCR alpha and beta CDR3s from RNA. Tissue mRNA or PBMC total RNA, roughly 100-400 ng, went into one-step reverse transcription and amplification. TCRdb fed the multiplex PCR reads into MiXCR, producing one record per CDR3 protein. There are about 130,000 distinct CDR3 sequences in the sample; approximately 25% occur only once, and roughly 15% lies in the top ten. The CDR3 loop spans 14 amino acids. Trimming stripped 10 bases from V and 2 bases from J, with 16 bases between. Germline loops: CDR1 SNHLY, CDR2 FYNNEI. The sample taken for sequencing was glioma tissue, nonneoplastic brain tissue, or PBMCs (not recorded which). The V and J genes are TRBV2 and TRBJ2-3; D gene uncertain. The sequence came from a human donor with low-grade glioma or glioblastoma, undergoing nonglioma brain surgery, or in good health (not recorded which). The CDR3 DNA follows: TGTGCCAACAAAGATCCCGGACCCACAGATACGCAGTATTTT. Amino acids: CANKDPGPTDTQYF.